This passage covers 25 T cell receptor beta chains from one sample sequenced in a study of T cell responses to AZD1222 COVID-19 vaccine. Profiled with immunoSEQ multiplex PCR; TCRdb holds only in-frame clones, not every one. The table lists some 130,000 clones, roughly 90% of them singletons, with 5.5% in the top ten. The sequenced sample was peripheral blood, obtained on day 0 of AZD1222 vaccination. These receptors were taken from an adult in good health.

A few counts support this clone. This chain joins TRBV24-1 and TRBJ2-2; D is possibly TRBD1 (5 bases). Germline V gene data show CDR1 as KGHDR and CDR2 as SFDVKD. The CDR3 has 14 residues. The V and J ends lost 7 bases and 3 bases respectively, with 11 bases between them. DNA for the CDR3: TGTGCCACCAGGGATGGGGCGGACACCGGGGAGCTGTTTTTT. Translation gives CATRDGADTGELFF.

This clone was seen only once. The chain links TRBV10-3 to TRBJ1-3, with D unclear. V dropped 0 bases and J dropped 0 bases, with 3 bases sitting between them. CDR1 ENHRY and CDR2 SYGVKD come from the germline V gene. The CDR3 is 14 residues long. Written as DNA, the CDR3 is TGTGCCATCAGTGAGTCGAGCTCTGGAAACACCATATATTTT. It translates to CAISESSSGNTIYF.

This chain joins TRBV3-1 (or the pseudogene TRBV3-2) and TRBJ1-6; 9 positions agree with TRBD1. V lost 4 bases to trimming and J lost 7 bases; unmatched junction nucleotides: 8. The V gene's germline CDR1 is LGHDT and CDR2 YNNKEL (reference sequence). The CDR3 spans 16 residues. Here the CDR3 reads CASSLGTGLGNSPLHF. As DNA, the CDR3 is TGTGCCAGCAGCCTCGGGACAGGGCTCGGGAATTCACCCCTCCACTTT.

The rearrangement uses TRBV9 and TRBJ1-1; 11 positions match TRBD1. Germline values: CDR1 SGDLS, CDR2 YYNGEE. Trimming cost V 3 bases and J 10 bases; bases outside gene matches: 8. The CDR3 has 14 amino acids. DNA for the CDR3: TGTGCCAGCAGCGCGGGACAGGGGGTTAATCCAGCTTTCTTT. Amino acid sequence: CASSAGQGVNPAFF.

The genes are TRBV9 and TRBJ1-1, with D hard to call. This CDR3 region has 15 residues. CDR1 SGDLS and CDR2 YYNGEE come from the germline V gene. Trimming removed 2 bases at V and 1 base at J, with 12 bases between. CDR3 coding DNA: TGTGCCAGCAGCGTCTCCGGACTGAGGAACACTGAAGCTTTCTTT. Protein sequence: CASSVSGLRNTEAFF. The full variable domain, its missing parts supplied by reference TRBV9 and TRBJ1-1, is DSGVTQTPKHLITATGQRVTLRCSPRSGDLSVYWYQQSLDQGLQFLIQYYNGEERAKGNILERFSAQQFPDLHSELNLSSLELGDSALYFCASSVSGLRNTEAFFGQGTRLTVV.

The gene calls are TRBV29-1 and TRBJ1-1; D possibly corresponds to TRBD1 (5 bases). The V end was cut by 7 bases, the J end by 4 bases, with 16 bases between. Germline V gives CDR1 SQVTM, CDR2 ANQGSEA. CDR3 length: 13 residues. The CDR3 spells CSAPGSGATEAFF. DNA of the CDR3: TGCAGCGCCCCGGGTAGTGGGGCCACTGAAGCTTTCTTT.

The chain uses TRBV4-2 and TRBJ2-1, with D tentatively TRBD2 (6 bases). The CDR3 contains 17 residues. CDR1 LGHNA and CDR2 YNFKEQ come from the germline V gene. Trimming stripped 0 bases from V and 3 bases from J, with 15 bases between. The CDR3 sequence: CASSQDWTGEDYNEQFF. The CDR3 bases are TGTGCCAGCAGCCAAGATTGGACGGGAGAGGACTACAATGAGCAGTTCTTC.

The DNA of the CDR3 is TGTGCCACCAGCAGAGGGCGGGGAGGAAGGTACGAGCAGTACTTC. Translating it yields CATSRGRGGRYEQYF. The V call is TRBV15, the J call TRBJ2-7, with D perhaps matching TRBD2 (6 bases). The CDR3 extends over 15 amino acids. V was clipped by 1 base and J by 4 bases, with 14 bases between them. Germline V CDR1 and CDR2: LNHNV, YYDKDF (reference sequence).

The chain has TRBV28 and TRBJ1-5, with no clear D. CDR1 and CDR2 from the germline V gene are MDHEN and SYDVKM. The length of the CDR3 is 16 residues. V lost 5 bases and J 5 bases, leaving 19 bases between the germline ends. The CDR3 DNA reads TGTGCCAGCAGTCCCGAAAGTGGTTGGGCTGATCAGCCCCAGCATTTT. Amino acid sequence: CASSPESGWADQPQHF.

V is TRBV28 and J is TRBJ1-2; tentatively, D is TRBD1 (6 bases). The V gene's germline CDR1 is MDHEN and CDR2 SYDVKM. This CDR3 is built from 14 residues. The V end lost 6 bases, the J end lost 4 bases, and 15 bases lay between the germline ends. This CDR3 reads CASSSATGFYGYTF. For the CDR3, the DNA is TGTGCCAGCAGCTCAGCAACAGGGTTCTATGGCTACACCTTC.

J is TRBJ2-6 and V is TRBV27; D call uncertain. V was clipped by 6 bases and J by 0 bases, with 12 bases between them. Germline lookup yields CDR1 MNHEY and CDR2 SMNVEV (reference sequence). The CDR3 has 16 residues. The CDR3 region has the DNA TGTGCCAGCAGCAACTTAAAGAGCTCTGGGGCCAACGTCCTGACTTTC. This translates into CASSNLKSSGANVLTF. Full variable domain (remainder filled in from reference TRBV27 and TRBJ2-6): EAQVTQNPRYLITVTGKKLTVTCSQNMNHEYMSWYRQDPGLGLRQIYYSMNVEVTDKGDVPEGYKVSRKEKRNFPLILESPSPNQTSLYFCASSNLKSSGANVLTFGAGSRLTVL.

The sample holds one count of this clone. The J gene is TRBJ2-2, the V gene TRBV27; 7 bases line up with TRBD2. Unmatched junction bases numbered 7, after V lost 3 bases and J lost 6 bases. This CDR3 spans 15 amino acids. Germline CDR1 is MNHEY and CDR2 is SMNVEV (reference sequence). Written as DNA, the CDR3 is TGTGCCAGCAGTTTTATGGCGGGAGTAGCCGGGGAGCTGTTTTTT. This codes for CASSFMAGVAGELFF.

J is TRBJ2-1 and V is TRBV9, with a weak D call TRBD2 (6 bases). V was shortened by 3 bases and J by 7 bases, with 17 bases between the two germline ends. This CDR3 contains 15 residues. In germline, CDR1 is SGDLS, CDR2 YYNGEE. CDR3 bases: TGTGCCAGCAGCGCACGTAGCGGCCTTGGGAATGAGCAGTTCTTC. This encodes CASSARSGLGNEQFF.

V usage is TRBV7-9 and J usage is TRBJ2-7, with TRBD1 matching over 11 bases. The CDR3 is 16 amino acids. The germline V gene has CDR1 SEHNR and CDR2 FQNEAQ (reference sequence). Trimming removed 5 bases from V and 0 bases from J; junction bases left unmatched: 6. The CDR3 sequence is CASSLPGTGGSYEQYF. CDR3 bases: TGTGCCAGCAGCCTTCCAGGGACAGGGGGCTCCTACGAGCAGTACTTC.

The V and J genes are TRBV25-1 and TRBJ1-2; TRBD1 aligns across 7 bases. V lost 4 bases and J lost 8; bases outside the gene matches: 10. The CDR3 length is 14 residues. Germline-derived CDR1 and CDR2 are MGHDK and SYGVNS. Written as DNA, the CDR3 is TGTGCCAGCAGTGGGGACAGCTTCCTAGGGGGCTACACCTTC. This gives the protein CASSGDSFLGGYTF.

This chain joins TRBV6-2 or TRBV6-3 and TRBJ1-3; 7 bases line up with TRBD1. This CDR3 spans 15 amino acids. Trimming at V came to 2 bases and at J to 0 bases, leaving 1 base not matched to a gene. Germline V gives CDR1 MNHEY, CDR2 SVGEGT. The CDR3 region is CASSYGTVSGNTIYF. In nucleotides, the CDR3 is TGTGCCAGCAGTTACGGGACAGTCTCTGGAAACACCATATATTTT.

This sequence joins TRBV5-1 and TRBJ1-2; TRBD1 matches at 7 bases. V gave up 1 base and J gave up 2 bases; unmatched junction bases: 11. The germline CDR1 and CDR2 sequences are SGHRS and YFSETQ. This CDR3 contains 17 residues. In DNA, the CDR3 is TGCGCCAGCAGCTTGATTTACAGGGGCTCAGACAACTATGGCTACACCTTC. This codes for CASSLIYRGSDNYGYTF.

The chain employs TRBV2 and TRBJ2-7; unclear D gene. This CDR3 has 12 amino acids. The germline V and J ends were trimmed by 6 bases and 11 bases, with 17 bases remaining between them. In germline, CDR1 is SNHLY, CDR2 FYNNEI. CDR3 region: CASSRTDVGKYF. For the CDR3, the DNA is TGTGCCAGCAGCCGTACCGACGTAGGAAAGTACTTC.

The chain links TRBV6-5 to TRBJ1-2; the D gene is possibly TRBD1 (5 bases). The germline gives CDR1 MNHEY, CDR2 SVGAGI. V lost 8 bases and J 2 bases, leaving 15 bases between the germline ends. The CDR3 length is 14 residues. This CDR3 reads CASRQRGGNYGYTF. The CDR3 DNA reads as TGTGCCAGCCGTCAGAGGGGAGGGAACTATGGCTACACCTTC.

The chain carries TRBV2 and TRBJ2-1; D gene uncertain. V lost 6 bases and J lost 4, with 7 bases in between. CDR3 length: 12 residues. Germline CDR1 reads SNHLY; CDR2 reads FYNNEI. Here the CDR3 reads CASRGGYNEQFF. CDR3 DNA sequence: TGTGCCAGCAGGGGTGGGTACAATGAGCAGTTCTTC.

The chain recombines TRBV12-3 or TRBV12-4 with TRBJ1-5, with a weak D call TRBD1 (5 bases). The CDR3 runs 13 residues. V was pared by 3 bases and J by 8 bases, with 11 bases between. The CDR3 sequence: CASSLDKVKPQHF. The CDR3 region has the DNA TGTGCCAGCAGTTTGGACAAGGTTAAGCCCCAGCATTTT.

J is TRBJ2-2 and V is TRBV10-1; D call uncertain. V lost 7 bases and J lost 2, with 14 bases in between. Germline CDR1 reads WNHNN; CDR2 reads SYGVQD (reference sequence). This CDR3 has 15 residues. Here the CDR3 reads CASTRSPENTGELFF. The CDR3 nucleotides read TGCGCCAGCACCAGAAGCCCGGAAAACACCGGGGAGCTGTTTTTT.

The chain couples TRBV27 to TRBJ2-1; D is possibly TRBD1 (6 bases). V lost 1 base to trimming and J lost 3 bases, with 13 bases between them. This CDR3 comprises 16 residues. The germline V gene has CDR1 MNHEY and CDR2 SMNVEV (reference sequence). CDR3 residues: CASSLLDRNYYNEQFF. The CDR3 DNA reads TGTGCCAGCAGTTTATTGGACAGAAACTACTACAATGAGCAGTTCTTC.

The genes are TRBV5-8 and TRBJ2-7, with TRBD1 identical over 7 bases. The V segment lost 5 bases and the J segment 2 bases; nucleotides outside the gene matches: 10. The length of the CDR3 is 15 residues. CDR1 and CDR2 (germline): SGHTS, YDEGEE. CDR3 sequence (DNA): TGTGCCAGCAGGGGCTACGGGACAGTGACCTACGAGCAGTACTTC. It is translated as CASRGYGTVTYEQYF.

This chain joins TRBV30 and TRBJ1-6, with a possible D match to TRBD1 (5 bases). With 0 bases removed from V and 7 bases from J, the gap between germline ends came to 13 bases. The CDR3 is 15 residues long. Germline V gene sequence: CDR1 GTSNPN, CDR2 SVGIG (reference sequence). CDR3 amino acids: CAWSVNGAQNSPLHF. As DNA, the CDR3 is TGTGCCTGGAGTGTAAACGGGGCACAAAATTCACCCCTCCACTTT. The whole variable domain, filled in from reference TRBV30 and TRBJ1-6, reads SQTIHQWPATLVQPVGSPLSLECTVEGTSNPNLYWYRQAAGRGLQLLFYSVGIGQISSEVPQNLSASRPQDRQFILSSKKLLLSDSGFYLCAWSVNGAQNSPLHFGNGTRLTVT.